Below, 14 T cell receptor beta chains from the same sample are listed, as sequenced in a study of identical twins. One entry per CDR3 protein results from TCRdb running MiXCR on the 5' RACE reads. The table has about 520,000 distinct CDR3 sequences, roughly a fifth seen once. These sequences were also reported in another study, on T cells expressing NK-cell markers.

What was sequenced was CD4+ T cells sorted from blood. Every receptor here comes from a woman between 18 and 29 years old in good health.

This clonotype was picked up a small number of times. The chain links TRBV29-1 to TRBJ2-3; D is perhaps TRBD2 (6 bases). V lost 4 bases and J 0 bases, leaving 8 bases between the germline ends. CDR3 length equals 13 residues. Germline CDR1 is SQVTM and CDR2 is ANQGSEA. DNA for the CDR3: TGCAGCGTTGGCCTAGCGAGCACAGATACGCAGTATTTT. This translates into CSVGLASTDTQYF.

This clonotype showed up just a few times. The V call is TRBV7-2, the J call TRBJ1-5, with 10 bases identical to TRBD1. The CDR3 is made up of 14 amino acids. Germline V gene sequence: CDR1 SGHTA, CDR2 FQGNSA. Trimming at V came to 6 bases and at J to 2 bases, leaving 1 base not matched to a gene. CDR3 residues: CASRGTGGNQPQHF. For the CDR3, the DNA is TGTGCCAGCAGAGGGACAGGGGGCAATCAGCCCCAGCATTTT. The variable domain in full, completed from reference TRBV7-2 and TRBJ1-5, reads GAGVSQSPSNKVTEKGKDVELRCDPISGHTALYWYRQSLGQGLEFLIYFQGNSAPDKSGLPSDRFSAERTGGSVSTLTIQRTQQEDSAVYLCASRGTGGNQPQHFGDGTRLSIL.

The chain employs TRBV2 and TRBJ2-5; 10 nucleotides agree with TRBD2. J lost 2 bases, V lost 5 bases, and 8 bases had no gene match. Per the germline V gene, CDR1 is SNHLY and CDR2 is FYNNEI. The CDR3 runs 16 residues. DNA for the CDR3: TGTGCCAGCAGTCTCCAGGCTAGCGGGGGACAAGAGACCCAGTACTTC. This translates into CASSLQASGGQETQYF.

The chain carries TRBV20-1 and TRBJ2-7; D is undetermined. V was pared by 0 bases and J by 4 bases, with 10 bases between. The length of the CDR3 is 13 residues. Germline CDR1 DFQATT, CDR2 SNEGSKA (reference sequence). The CDR3 nucleotides are TGCAGTGCTAGAGATCCCCCGCGGTACGAGCAGTACTTC. Protein: CSARDPPRYEQYF.

V usage is TRBV6-1 and J usage is TRBJ2-3; D is possibly TRBD2 (5 bases). Per germline, CDR1 MNHNS and CDR2 SASEGT. The CDR3 consists of 18 residues. Trimming left V 8 bases short and J 0 bases short, with 24 bases between. The CDR3 DNA reads as TGTGCCAGCCGGCCTCGTGCTAGCAGGATTTCTAGCACAGATACGCAGTATTTT. Encoded protein: CASRPRASRISSTDTQYF.

The gene calls are TRBV9 and TRBJ2-7, with D uncertain. Between the trimmed V and J ends, which lost 0 bases and 4 bases, there was a span of 11 bases. Germline loops: CDR1 SGDLS, CDR2 YYNGEE. This CDR3 comprises 14 residues. CDR3: CASSVDVKGYEQYF. CDR3 DNA sequence: TGTGCCAGCAGCGTAGATGTAAAAGGTTACGAGCAGTACTTC.

This chain uses TRBV7-9 with TRBJ2-1; 10 bases are shared with TRBD2. This CDR3 is 17 amino acids long. J was trimmed by 4 bases and V by 3 bases; bases with no gene match: 9. CDR1 is SEHNR, CDR2 FQNEAQ, per germline (reference sequence). The CDR3 DNA is TGTGCCAGCAGCTTTCTATCCCGACTAGCGGGTTACAATGAGCAGTTCTTC. Residues: CASSFLSRLAGYNEQFF.

The V gene is TRBV20-1, the J gene TRBJ1-1; 7 bases are a match to TRBD1. Germline CDR1 reads DFQATT; CDR2 reads SNEGSKA (reference sequence). This CDR3 contains 15 residues. The trim removed 5 bases at V and 0 bases at J, leaving 9 bases unmatched. CDR3 sequence reads: CSAQGVGSVNTEAFF. CDR3 DNA: TGCAGTGCTCAGGGGGTGGGGTCGGTGAACACTGAAGCTTTCTTT.

The chain recombines TRBV5-1 with TRBJ2-5; D may be TRBD2 (5 bases). V was clipped by 0 bases and J by 0 bases, with 9 bases between them. The CDR3 is made up of 15 amino acids. CDR1 is SGHRS and CDR2 is YFSETQ in the germline V gene. Here the CDR3 reads CASSLADYNQETQYF. Here the CDR3 DNA reads TGCGCCAGCAGCTTGGCCGACTACAACCAAGAGACCCAGTACTTC.

The rearrangement links TRBV12-3 or TRBV12-4 to TRBJ2-1; TRBD1 aligns across 11 bases. V shed 4 bases, J shed 5 bases, and the junction held 4 bases outside the gene matches. This CDR3 spans 15 amino acids. The CDR3 DNA reads as TGTGCCAGCAGTTCCCGGGACAGGGGGGACAATGAGCAGTTCTTC. Its translation: CASSSRDRGDNEQFF.

This clonotype was seen only a few times. This chain joins TRBV7-9 and TRBJ2-7; D gene uncertain. The V end was cut by 2 bases, the J end by 3 bases, with 14 bases between. This CDR3 region has 15 residues. The germline V gene has CDR1 SEHNR and CDR2 FQNEAQ (reference sequence). CDR3: CASSLISGQDYEQYF. The CDR3 DNA follows: TGTGCCAGCAGCTTAATCTCGGGCCAGGACTACGAGCAGTACTTC.

The chain has TRBV5-1 and TRBJ2-1, with 7 bases matching TRBD2. The V and J ends lost 1 base and 7 bases, in that order; junction bases with no gene match: 5. Germline CDR1 SGHRS, CDR2 YFSETQ. The CDR3 sequence is 14 residues long. CDR3 sequence reads: CASSLWGGGNEQFF. The CDR3 bases are TGCGCCAGCAGCTTGTGGGGGGGAGGTAATGAGCAGTTCTTC.

The chain recombines TRBV18 with TRBJ2-7; tentative D call: TRBD1 (6 bases). This CDR3 has 14 amino acids. The germline V gene encodes CDR1 KGHSH and CDR2 LQKENI. The V end lost 5 bases, the J end lost 4 bases, and 15 bases lay between the germline ends. Written as DNA, the CDR3 is TGTGCCAGCTCATTAGGGGGTTCCAGATACGAGCAGTACTTC. Residues: CASSLGGSRYEQYF.

This clonotype was seen only a few times. The chain joins TRBV20-1 to TRBJ2-4; a weak D match, TRBD2 (6 bases). Trimming stripped 5 bases from V and 7 bases from J, with 24 bases between. Germline assignment: CDR1 DFQATT and CDR2 SNEGSKA (reference sequence). This CDR3 has 16 residues. The CDR3, as DNA: TGCAGTGCTCGACAGCTCCTATTACGTGGGGGGAACATTCAGTACTTC. Translating it yields CSARQLLLRGGNIQYF.